Presented here are 16 T cell receptor beta chains from one specimen sequenced in a study of blood T cell repertoires in COVID-19. Assay: immunoSEQ multiplex PCR; the TCRdb copy retains only in-frame clones and omits some. The sample comprises about 340,000 clones, around 85% of which are singletons, and 3.5% to 4.5% rests with the top ten. Sequenced sample: PBMCs or T cells enriched from blood (not recorded which). Every receptor here comes from a middle-aged woman with acute COVID-19.

This chain connects TRBV4-2 to TRBJ1-1; 7 nucleotides line up with TRBD1. The CDR3 covers 15 residues. V gave up 3 bases and J gave up 9 bases; unmatched junction bases: 13. Germline CDR1 reads LGHNA; CDR2 reads YNFKEQ. DNA for the CDR3: TGTGCCAGCAGCCAGGAAAGGACAGGTGAAACTAAAGCTTTCTTT. Translation: CASSQERTGETKAFF.

The chain is built from TRBV7-9 and TRBJ1-5; no clear D. The CDR3 runs to 14 residues. Germline CDR1 reads SEHNR; CDR2 reads FQNEAQ (reference sequence). Deletions cut 5 bases from V and 3 bases from J, with 11 bases between. The CDR3 bases are TGTGCCAGCAGCGTGCTTAGCAACAATCAGCCCCAGCATTTT. Amino acid sequence: CASSVLSNNQPQHF.

The chain carries TRBV9 and TRBJ1-3, with D possibly matching TRBD1 (6 bases). This CDR3 contains 16 residues. CDR1 and CDR2 (germline): SGDLS, YYNGEE. V was shortened by 0 bases and J by 2 bases, with 12 bases between the two germline ends. The CDR3 DNA reads as TGTGCCAGCAGCGTAGCCTATCCAGGGGCTGGAAACACCATATATTTT. Protein product: CASSVAYPGAGNTIYF.

This chain connects TRBV19 to TRBJ1-1, with unresolved D. V lost 2 bases and J lost 0, with 10 bases in between. Germline assignment: CDR1 LNHDA and CDR2 SQIVND (reference sequence). CDR3 size: 15 residues. The CDR3: CASSIYEGVNTEAFF. CDR3 DNA: TGTGCCAGTAGTATATATGAGGGAGTGAACACTGAAGCTTTCTTT.

CDR3 DNA sequence: TGTGCCAGCAGCTTCAGGACAGAAGCTTTCTTT. Its protein is CASSFRTEAFF. This chain connects TRBV7-9 to TRBJ1-1; weak D call: TRBD1 (5 bases). V was trimmed by 3 bases and J by 8 bases, leaving 7 bases between them. This CDR3 comprises 11 residues. In germline, CDR1 is SEHNR, CDR2 FQNEAQ (reference sequence).

The chain joins TRBV7-2 to TRBJ2-4; D is possibly TRBD2 (6 bases). Deletions cut 4 bases from V and 8 bases from J, with 21 bases between. CDR1 and CDR2 from the germline V gene are SGHTA and FQGNSA. This CDR3 is 16 amino acids long. In DNA, the CDR3 is TGTGCCAGCAGCTGGACCCGGAGGGCGAGAAGAGACATTCAGTACTTC. It translates to CASSWTRRARRDIQYF.

The chain has TRBV5-1 and TRBJ1-6; 8 bases are a match to TRBD1. Per the germline V gene, CDR1 is SGHRS and CDR2 is YFSETQ. V was pared by 4 bases and J by 7 bases, with 4 bases of the junction left unmatched. CDR3 length equals 14 residues. CDR3 nucleotides: TGCGCCAGCAGCACCCGGGACAGGAATTCACCCCTCCACTTT. This encodes CASSTRDRNSPLHF. The full variable domain, rest sourced from reference TRBV5-1 and TRBJ1-6, is KAGVTQTPRYLIKTRGQQVTLSCSPISGHRSVSWYQQTPGQGLQFLFEYFSETQRNKGNFPGRFSGRQFSNSRSEMNVSTLELGDSALYLCASSTRDRNSPLHFGNGTRLTVT.

The chain employs TRBV7-2 and TRBJ2-3, with D unclear. The germline V gene encodes CDR1 SGHTA and CDR2 FQGNSA. Trimming took off 2 bases at V and 5 bases at J, with 8 bases between the two ends. The CDR3 covers 13 residues. The CDR3 bases are TGTGCCAGCAGCTTAATTCTCTTAGATACGCAGTATTTT. It encodes CASSLILLDTQYF.

The count of this clone is one. The chain couples TRBV7-9 to TRBJ2-1, with D perhaps TRBD2 (6 bases). Looked up from germline, CDR1 is SEHNR and CDR2 is FQNEAQ (reference sequence). The V gene lost 5 bases and the J gene lost 9 bases, with 14 bases spanning the gap. The CDR3 runs to 13 residues. The CDR3 region has the DNA TGTGCCAGCAGCCGGGGGAACCAGGGTGAGCAGTTCTTC. This encodes CASSRGNQGEQFF.

The chain recombines TRBV21-1 with TRBJ1-2. TRBV21-1 is a listed pseudogene. This CDR3 is built from 15 residues. The CDR3 spells CASSKGGGWREGYTF. The CDR3 DNA reads as TGTGCCAGCAGCAAAGGCGGCGGATGGCGGGAAGGCTACACCTTC.

The V and J genes are TRBV10-2 and TRBJ2-5; a weak D match, TRBD2 (5 bases). Germline-derived CDR1 and CDR2 are WSHSY and SAAADI. Trimming left V 6 bases short and J 3 bases short, with 14 bases between. The CDR3 is 14 amino acids. The CDR3 here is CASRKWTGEETQYF. The DNA for the CDR3 is TGCGCCAGCAGGAAGTGGACTGGGGAAGAGACCCAGTACTTC.

The genes are TRBV28 and TRBJ1-5, with 11 bases lining up with TRBD1. Germline CDR1 reads MDHEN; CDR2 reads SYDVKM. The CDR3 sequence is 16 residues long. J gave up 2 bases and V 5 bases, and 5 bases lay outside the gene matches. CDR3 in DNA: TGTGCCAGCAGTAGGACAGGGGGCCGCGGCAATCAGCCCCAGCATTTT. Translating gives CASSRTGGRGNQPQHF.

This clone was counted only a few times. The V gene is TRBV2, the J gene TRBJ1-4, with TRBD1 matching 7 bases. This CDR3 has 15 amino acids. CDR1 is SNHLY and CDR2 is FYNNEI in the germline V gene. The trim removed 6 bases at V and 4 bases at J, leaving 8 bases unmatched. CDR3 DNA sequence: TGTGCCAGCAGGGGCACAGGGGCGCTTAATGAAAAACTGTTTTTT. This translates into CASRGTGALNEKLFF. Looking up the rest from reference TRBV2 and TRBJ1-4 gives the full variable domain: EPEVTQTPSHQVTQMGQEVILRCVPISNHLYFYWYRQILGQKVEFLVSFYNNEISEKSEIFDDQFSVERPDGSNFTLKIRSTKLEDSAMYFCASRGTGALNEKLFFGSGTQLSVL.

This chain uses TRBV5-1 with TRBJ1-5; TRBD1 is a possible D gene (5 bases). The CDR3 runs to 14 residues. Trimming left V 0 bases short and J 7 bases short, with 11 bases between. Germline lookup yields CDR1 SGHRS and CDR2 YFSETQ. In nucleotides, the CDR3 is TGCGCCAGCAGCTTGGGCCACTCAGGGCAGCCCCAGCATTTT. It translates to CASSLGHSGQPQHF.

The CDR3 DNA follows: TGCGCCAGCAGCTTGGAGGGGGCCCCCTACAATGAGCAGTTCTTC. Translated: CASSLEGAPYNEQFF. The chain uses TRBV5-1 and TRBJ2-1; 7 nucleotides match TRBD1. Germline values: CDR1 SGHRS, CDR2 YFSETQ. The CDR3 consists of 15 residues. V was clipped by 0 bases and J by 2 bases; unmatched bases: 2.

This rearrangement joins TRBV7-8 to TRBJ1-5; D not resolved. Germline CDR1 reads SGHVS; CDR2 reads FQNEAQ. Between the trimmed V and J ends, which lost 5 bases and 2 bases, there was a span of 13 bases. This CDR3 is 15 amino acids long. The CDR3 DNA is TGTGCCAGCAGCCCCGGAGGGCTCGGCAATCAGCCCCAGCATTTT. It codes for CASSPGGLGNQPQHF.